This T cell receptor beta chain was captured in a study of T-cell reconstitution after alpha-beta-depleted transplantation in children. Unique molecular identifiers were built into the TCRbeta library. TCRdb passed the PCR reads through MiXCR, listing each CDR3 protein once. Of over 550,000 distinct CDR3 sequences in the sample, about 10% are singletons; the top ten hold around 4%. The germline V gene has CDR1 MNHEY and CDR2 SMNVEV (reference sequence). The CDR3 is 13 amino acids. Trimming removed 5 bases from V and 9 bases from J; junction bases left unmatched: 3. There are many counts of this clonotype.

The chain has TRBV27 and TRBJ2-1; 11 positions match TRBD2. The TCR comes from a human donor who donated a stem cell graft to a child with acute myeloid leukemia. The source was PBMCs from the stem cell graft donor, collected from the stem cell graft. The CDR3 spells CASSLAGGTEQFF. CDR3 nucleotide sequence: TGTGCCAGCAGTCTAGCGGGAGGTACTGAGCAGTTCTTC.